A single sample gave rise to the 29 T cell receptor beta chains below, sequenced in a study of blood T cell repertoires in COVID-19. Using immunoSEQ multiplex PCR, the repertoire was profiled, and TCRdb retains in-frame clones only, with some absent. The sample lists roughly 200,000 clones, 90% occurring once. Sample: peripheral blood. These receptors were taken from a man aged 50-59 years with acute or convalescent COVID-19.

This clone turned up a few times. CDR3 bases: TGTGCCAGCAGCCCCTACGACAGGGAGAGGGAAGCTTTCTTT. It specifies CASSPYDREREAFF. The V call is TRBV5-4, the J call TRBJ1-1; 7 bases are a match to TRBD1. V shed 4 bases and J 8 bases; nucleotides not matched to a gene: 11. This CDR3 region has 14 residues. Per the germline V gene, CDR1 is SGHNT and CDR2 is YYREEE (reference sequence).

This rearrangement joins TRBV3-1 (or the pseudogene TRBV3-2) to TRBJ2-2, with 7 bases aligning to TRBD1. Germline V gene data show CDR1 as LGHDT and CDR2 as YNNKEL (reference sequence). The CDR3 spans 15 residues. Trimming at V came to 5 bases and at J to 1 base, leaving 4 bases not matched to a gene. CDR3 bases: TGTGCCAGCAGCAGGCGGACAGGGAACACCGGGGAGCTGTTTTTT. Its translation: CASSRRTGNTGELFF.

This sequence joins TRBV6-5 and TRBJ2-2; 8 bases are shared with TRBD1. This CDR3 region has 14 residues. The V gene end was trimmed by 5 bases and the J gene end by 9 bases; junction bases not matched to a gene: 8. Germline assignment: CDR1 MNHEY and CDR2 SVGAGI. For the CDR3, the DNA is TGTGCCAGCAGTCCGGGACAGGCAATTTGGGAGCTGTTTTTT. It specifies CASSPGQAIWELFF.

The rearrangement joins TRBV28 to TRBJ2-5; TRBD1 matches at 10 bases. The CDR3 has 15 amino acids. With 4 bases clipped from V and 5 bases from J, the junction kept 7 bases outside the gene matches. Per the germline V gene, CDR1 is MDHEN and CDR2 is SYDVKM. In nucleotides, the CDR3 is TGTGCCAGCAGTTCGCCGACAGGGGGCGGGGAGACCCAGTACTTC. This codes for CASSSPTGGGETQYF.

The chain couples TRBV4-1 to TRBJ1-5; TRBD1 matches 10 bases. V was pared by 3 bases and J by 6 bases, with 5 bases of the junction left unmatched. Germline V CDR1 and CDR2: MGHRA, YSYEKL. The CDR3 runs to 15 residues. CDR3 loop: CASSQSGQGSQPQHF. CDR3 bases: TGCGCCAGCAGCCAGTCGGGACAGGGGAGTCAGCCCCAGCATTTT.

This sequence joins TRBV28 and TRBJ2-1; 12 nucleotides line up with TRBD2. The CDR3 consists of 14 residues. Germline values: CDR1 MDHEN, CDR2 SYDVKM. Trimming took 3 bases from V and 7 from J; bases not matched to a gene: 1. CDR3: CASSFLAGGNEQFF. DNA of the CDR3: TGTGCCAGCAGTTTCCTAGCGGGAGGGAATGAGCAGTTCTTC.

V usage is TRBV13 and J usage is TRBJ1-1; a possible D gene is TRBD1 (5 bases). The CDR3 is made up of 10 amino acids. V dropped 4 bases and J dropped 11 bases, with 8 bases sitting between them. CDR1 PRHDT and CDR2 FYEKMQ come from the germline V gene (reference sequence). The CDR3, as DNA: TGTGCCAGCAGCTCGGGGGAGGCTTTCTTT. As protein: CASSSGEAFF.

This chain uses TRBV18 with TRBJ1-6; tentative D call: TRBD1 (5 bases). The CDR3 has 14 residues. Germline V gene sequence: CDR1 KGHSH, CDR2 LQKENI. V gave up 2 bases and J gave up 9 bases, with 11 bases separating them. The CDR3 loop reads CASSPGTLGSPLHF. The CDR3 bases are TGTGCCAGCTCACCAGGGACTTTAGGTTCACCCCTCCACTTT.

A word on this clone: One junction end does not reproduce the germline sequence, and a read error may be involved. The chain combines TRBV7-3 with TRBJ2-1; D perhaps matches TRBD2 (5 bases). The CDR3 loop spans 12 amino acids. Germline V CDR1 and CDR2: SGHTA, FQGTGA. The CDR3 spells CASSLNRSPAVF. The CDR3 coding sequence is TGTGCCAGCAGCTTAAATCGTTCTCCAGCGGTCTTC.

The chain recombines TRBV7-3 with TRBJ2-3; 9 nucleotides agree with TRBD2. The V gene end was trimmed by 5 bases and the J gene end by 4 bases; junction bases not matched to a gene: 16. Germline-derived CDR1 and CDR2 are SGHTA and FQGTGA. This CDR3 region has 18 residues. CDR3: CASSPRGPGTSWADTQYF. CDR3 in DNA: TGTGCCAGCAGCCCCCGAGGGCCGGGGACTAGCTGGGCAGATACGCAGTATTTT.

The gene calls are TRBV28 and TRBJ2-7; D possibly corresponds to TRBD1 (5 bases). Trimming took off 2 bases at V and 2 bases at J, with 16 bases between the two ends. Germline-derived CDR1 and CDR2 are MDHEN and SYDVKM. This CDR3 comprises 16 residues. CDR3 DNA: TGTGCCAGCAGTTTAACCAGACCCCAGGGCCCCTACGAGCAGTACTTC. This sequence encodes CASSLTRPQGPYEQYF.

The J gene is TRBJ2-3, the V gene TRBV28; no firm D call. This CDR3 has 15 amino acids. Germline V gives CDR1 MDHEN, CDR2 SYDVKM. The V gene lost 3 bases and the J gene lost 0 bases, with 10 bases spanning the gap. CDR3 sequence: CASSLGGRSTDTQYF. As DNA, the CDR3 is TGTGCCAGCAGTTTGGGTGGCAGGAGCACAGATACGCAGTATTTT.

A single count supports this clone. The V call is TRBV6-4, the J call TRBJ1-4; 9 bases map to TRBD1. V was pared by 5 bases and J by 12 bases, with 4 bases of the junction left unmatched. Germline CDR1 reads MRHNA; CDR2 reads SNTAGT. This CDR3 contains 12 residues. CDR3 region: CASSPWDRELFF. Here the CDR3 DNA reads TGTGCCAGCAGTCCTTGGGACAGGGAACTGTTTTTT.

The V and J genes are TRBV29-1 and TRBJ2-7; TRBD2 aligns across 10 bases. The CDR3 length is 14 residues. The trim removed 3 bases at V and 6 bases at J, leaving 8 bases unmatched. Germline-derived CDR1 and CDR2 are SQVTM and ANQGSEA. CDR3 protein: CSVDSGLAGAEQYF. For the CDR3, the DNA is TGCAGCGTTGATTCCGGGCTAGCGGGAGCCGAGCAGTACTTC.

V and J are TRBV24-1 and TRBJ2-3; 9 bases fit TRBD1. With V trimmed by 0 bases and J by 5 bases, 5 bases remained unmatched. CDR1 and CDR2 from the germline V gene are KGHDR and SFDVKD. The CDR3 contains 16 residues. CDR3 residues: CATSDLQGQGKDTQYF. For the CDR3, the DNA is TGTGCCACCAGTGATTTGCAAGGACAGGGGAAAGATACGCAGTATTTT.

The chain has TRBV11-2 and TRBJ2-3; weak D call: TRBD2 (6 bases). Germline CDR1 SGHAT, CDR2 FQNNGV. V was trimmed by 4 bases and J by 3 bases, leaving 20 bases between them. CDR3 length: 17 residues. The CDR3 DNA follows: TGTGCCAGCAGCTCGAAAGGACGACGGGACTTTACAGATACGCAGTATTTT. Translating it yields CASSSKGRRDFTDTQYF.

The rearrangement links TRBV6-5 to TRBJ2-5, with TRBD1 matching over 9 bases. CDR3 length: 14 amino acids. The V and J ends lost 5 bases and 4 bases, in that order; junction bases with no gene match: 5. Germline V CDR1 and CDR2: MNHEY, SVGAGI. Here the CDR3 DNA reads TGTGCCAGCAGTCCCCACAGGGGGCTAGAGACCCAGTACTTC. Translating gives CASSPHRGLETQYF.

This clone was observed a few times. In DNA, the CDR3 is TGTGCCAGCAGCACCCCTAGCGGTAGCACAGATACGCAGTATTTT. Amino acid sequence: CASSTPSGSTDTQYF. The chain carries TRBV11-2 and TRBJ2-3, with 7 bases aligning to TRBD2. CDR3 length equals 15 residues. V was pared by 5 bases and J by 0 bases, with 5 bases of the junction left unmatched. The germline V gene encodes CDR1 SGHAT and CDR2 FQNNGV.

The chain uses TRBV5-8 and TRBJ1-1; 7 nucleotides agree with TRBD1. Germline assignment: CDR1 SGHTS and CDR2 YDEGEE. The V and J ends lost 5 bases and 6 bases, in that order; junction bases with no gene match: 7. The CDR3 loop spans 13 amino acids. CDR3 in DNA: TGTGCCAGCAGGAAACTTACAGGGGCTGAAGCTTTCTTT. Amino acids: CASRKLTGAEAFF.

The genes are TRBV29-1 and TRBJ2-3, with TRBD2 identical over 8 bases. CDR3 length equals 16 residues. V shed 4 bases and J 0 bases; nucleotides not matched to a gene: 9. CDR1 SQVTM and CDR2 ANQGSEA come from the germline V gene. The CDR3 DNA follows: TGCAGCGTTGGGGTGGTAGCGGGGCGTAGCACAGATACGCAGTATTTT. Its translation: CSVGVVAGRSTDTQYF.

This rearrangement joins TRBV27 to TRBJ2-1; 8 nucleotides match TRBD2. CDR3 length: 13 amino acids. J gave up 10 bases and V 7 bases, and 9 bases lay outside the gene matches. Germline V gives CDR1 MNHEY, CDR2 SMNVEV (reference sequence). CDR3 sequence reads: CASNSAGVSEQFF. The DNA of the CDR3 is TGTGCCAGCAACTCAGCGGGAGTGTCCGAGCAGTTCTTC.

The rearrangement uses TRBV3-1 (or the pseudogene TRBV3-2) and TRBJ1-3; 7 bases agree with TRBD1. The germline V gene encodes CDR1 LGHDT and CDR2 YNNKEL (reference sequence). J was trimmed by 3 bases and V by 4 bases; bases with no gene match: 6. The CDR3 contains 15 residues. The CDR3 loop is CASSRTGEGGNTIYF. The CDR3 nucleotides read TGTGCCAGCAGCCGTACAGGGGAAGGTGGAAACACCATATATTTT.

CDR3 residues: CASTAGGRSDGYTF. CDR3 bases: TGTGCCAGTACCGCGGGGGGACGGAGCGATGGCTACACCTTC. This chain connects TRBV19 to TRBJ1-2; TRBD1 might be the D (5 bases). V was cut by 7 bases and J by 6 bases, with 18 bases left in between. Germline CDR1 and CDR2: LNHDA and SQIVND (reference sequence). The CDR3 is 14 residues long.

The CDR3 reads CASSDRGYSPLHF. Written as DNA, the CDR3 is TGTGCCAGCAGTGACAGGGGATATTCACCCCTCCACTTT. This chain links TRBV5-4 with TRBJ1-6; TRBD1 matches 8 bases. This CDR3 is 13 amino acids long. Germline values: CDR1 SGHNT, CDR2 YYREEE (reference sequence). J gave up 8 bases and V 5 bases, and 3 bases lay outside the gene matches. Full variable domain (missing parts from reference TRBV5-4 and TRBJ1-6): ETGVTQSPTHLIKTRGQQVTLRCSSQSGHNTVSWYQQALGQGPQFIFQYYREEENGRGNFPPRFSGLQFPNYSSELNVNALELDDSALYLCASSDRGYSPLHFGNGTRLTVT.

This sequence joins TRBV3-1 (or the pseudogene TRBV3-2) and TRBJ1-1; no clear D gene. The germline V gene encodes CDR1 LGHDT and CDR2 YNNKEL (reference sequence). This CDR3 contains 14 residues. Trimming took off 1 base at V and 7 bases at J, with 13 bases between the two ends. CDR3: CASSQGSIESEAFF. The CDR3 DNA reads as TGTGCCAGCAGCCAAGGAAGTATAGAGAGTGAAGCTTTCTTT.

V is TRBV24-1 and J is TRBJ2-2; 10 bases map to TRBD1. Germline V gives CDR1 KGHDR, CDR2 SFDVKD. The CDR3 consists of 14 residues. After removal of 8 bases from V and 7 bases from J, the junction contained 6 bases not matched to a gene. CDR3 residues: CATTGTGDVGELFF. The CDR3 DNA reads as TGTGCCACCACCGGGACAGGGGACGTCGGGGAGCTGTTTTTT.

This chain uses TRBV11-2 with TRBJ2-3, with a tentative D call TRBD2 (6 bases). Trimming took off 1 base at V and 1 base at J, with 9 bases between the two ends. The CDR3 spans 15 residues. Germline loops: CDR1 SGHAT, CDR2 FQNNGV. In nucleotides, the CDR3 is TGTGCCAGCAGCTTAGCGCGGGAAGGCACAGATACGCAGTATTTT. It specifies CASSLAREGTDTQYF. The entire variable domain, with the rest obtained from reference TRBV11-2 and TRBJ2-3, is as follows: EAGVAQSPRYKIIEKRQSVAFWCNPISGHATLYWYQQILGQGPKLLIQFQNNGVVDDSQLPKDRFSAERLKGVDSTLKIQPAKLEDSAVYLCASSLAREGTDTQYFGPGTRLTVL.

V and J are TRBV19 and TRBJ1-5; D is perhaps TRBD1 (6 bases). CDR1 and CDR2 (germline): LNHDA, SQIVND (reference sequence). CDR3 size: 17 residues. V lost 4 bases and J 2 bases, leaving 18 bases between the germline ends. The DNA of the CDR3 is TGTGCCAGTAGTAAAGGGGGAGGGGATTCGCGCAATCAGCCCCAGCATTTT. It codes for CASSKGGGDSRNQPQHF.

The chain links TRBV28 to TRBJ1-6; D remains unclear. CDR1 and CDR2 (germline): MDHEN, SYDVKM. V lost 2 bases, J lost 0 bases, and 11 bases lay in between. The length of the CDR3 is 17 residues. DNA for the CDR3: TGTGCCAGCAGTTTAGTCTCCGGGAGCTCCTATAATTCACCCCTCCACTTT. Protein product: CASSLVSGSSYNSPLHF.